This entry lists 11 T cell receptor beta chains sequenced from one sample in a study of T cell repertoires and Cas9 in healthy adults. Some clones are missing from TCRdb's copy, which holds only in-frame ones; the method was immunoSEQ multiplex PCR. The data contain about 24,000 clones, 90% of them singletons. The sequenced sample consisted of CD4+ effector T cells (CD127+, CD25-, CD137-, CD154-) from PBMCs; culture status not recorded. The origin of the receptors is a human donor in good health.

The chain combines TRBV11-3 with TRBJ2-3; 9 bases match TRBD1. V lost 4 bases, J lost 5 bases, and 4 bases stayed unmatched. The CDR3 extends over 14 amino acids. Germline V gene lookup returns CDR1 SGHNT and CDR2 YENEEA. CDR3 in amino acids: CASSSQGAEDTQYF. CDR3 coding DNA: TGTGCCAGCAGCTCACAGGGGGCCGAAGATACGCAGTATTTT.

The rearrangement links TRBV6-5 to TRBJ1-3; possibly TRBD1 for D (5 bases). V lost 6 bases and J lost 0, with 12 bases in between. The CDR3 extends over 15 amino acids. Germline V gene data show CDR1 as MNHEY and CDR2 as SVGAGI. The CDR3: CASRKGLNSGNTIYF. CDR3 DNA: TGTGCCAGCAGGAAGGGGTTGAACTCTGGAAACACCATATATTTT.

The V call is TRBV2, the J call TRBJ2-5, with 7 bases matching TRBD1. The CDR3 has 15 residues. The germline CDR1 and CDR2 sequences are SNHLY and FYNNEI. V lost 6 bases and J lost 5; bases outside the gene matches: 12. The CDR3 loop is CASSYLTGFGETQYF. CDR3 nucleotide sequence: TGTGCCAGCAGCTACTTGACAGGGTTCGGGGAGACCCAGTACTTC.

The CDR3 sequence is CASSLLIQPGGFSYEQYF. CDR3 nucleotides: TGTGCCAGCAGCCTCTTGATCCAGCCGGGGGGGTTTTCCTACGAGCAGTACTTC. The rearrangement uses TRBV5-6 and TRBJ2-7, with 8 bases fitting TRBD2. Germline V gene lookup returns CDR1 SGHDT and CDR2 YYEEEE. The V gene end was trimmed by 4 bases and the J gene end by 1 base; junction bases not matched to a gene: 16. This CDR3 is built from 18 residues. Variable domain in full (rest from reference TRBV5-6 and TRBJ2-7): DAGVTQSPTHLIKTRGQQVTLRCSPKSGHDTVSWYQQALGQGPQFIFQYYEEEERQRGNFPDRFSGHQFPNYSSELNVNALLLGDSALYLCASSLLIQPGGFSYEQYFGPGTRLTVT.

DNA for the CDR3: TGCAGCGTCCCGGACCCAACTAACCAAGAGACCCAGTACTTC. Amino acids: CSVPDPTNQETQYF. V is TRBV29-1 and J is TRBJ2-5; no clear D. This CDR3 is 14 amino acids long. Trimming stripped 6 bases from V and 0 bases from J, with 14 bases between. CDR1 SQVTM and CDR2 ANQGSEA come from the germline V gene.

The chain couples TRBV7-8 to TRBJ2-7; tentatively, D is TRBD2 (6 bases). CDR1 and CDR2 (germline): SGHVS, FQNEAQ. This CDR3 is built from 15 residues. V dropped 6 bases and J dropped 3 bases, with 18 bases sitting between them. Here the CDR3 DNA reads TGTGCCAGCAGACCGACACCGGGAGTAGGCTACGAGCAGTACTTC. Encoded protein: CASRPTPGVGYEQYF.

V gene TRBV30 combines with J gene TRBJ1-2; no definite D call. The CDR3 sequence is 13 residues long. Deletions cut 1 base from V and 7 bases from J, with 13 bases between. Germline CDR1 is GTSNPN and CDR2 is SVGIG (reference sequence). CDR3 loop: CAWSASPRSGYTF. CDR3 sequence (DNA): TGTGCCTGGAGTGCAAGCCCCAGGAGTGGCTACACCTTC.

In nucleotides, the CDR3 is TGTGCCAGCAGGGCAACAGGGACGTGGACTGAAGCTTTCTTT. It yields the protein CASRATGTWTEAFF. The chain links TRBV2 to TRBJ1-1, with a tentative D call TRBD1 (6 bases). This CDR3 has 14 residues. With 6 bases removed from V and 5 bases from J, the gap between germline ends came to 16 bases. The germline V gene encodes CDR1 SNHLY and CDR2 FYNNEI.

The V and J genes are TRBV13 and TRBJ2-2; 9 positions match TRBD1. CDR3 length: 14 amino acids. V lost 5 bases, J lost 8 bases, and 6 bases stayed unmatched. Germline V lookup: CDR1 PRHDT, CDR2 FYEKMQ (reference sequence). The CDR3 here is CASSRTGEGGELFF. The DNA of the CDR3 is TGTGCCAGCAGCCGGACAGGGGAAGGTGGGGAGCTGTTTTTT.

CDR3 DNA sequence: TGTGCCAGCAGTTACTCGACTGGAAACATGAACACTGAAGCTTTCTTT. Its translation: CASSYSTGNMNTEAFF. This rearrangement joins TRBV6-5 to TRBJ1-1; D is uncertain. The V end lost 0 bases, the J end lost 0 bases, and 11 bases lay between the germline ends. This CDR3 comprises 16 residues. Germline V gives CDR1 MNHEY, CDR2 SVGAGI.

The CDR3 protein is CASSPPGQGTGELFF. The CDR3 DNA is TGTGCCAGCTCACCCCCGGGACAGGGTACTGGGGAGCTGTTTTTT. The chain links TRBV18 to TRBJ2-2; TRBD1 matches 9 bases. The J segment lost 8 bases and the V segment lost 3 bases, leaving 7 bases of the junction unmatched. CDR1 KGHSH and CDR2 LQKENI come from the germline V gene. The CDR3 is 15 amino acids.